This is a list of T cell receptor beta chains from one sample in a study of shared clonotypes between healthy human individuals. Clones were read by immunoSEQ multiplex PCR, and TCRdb kept only the in-frame ones, dropping some. The sample has 800,000 or so clones, 96% seen once; the top ten hold about 0.21%. Sequencing was done on a sample of naive CD8+ T cells sorted from blood. These receptors originate from a man aged 30 to 39 in good health. Both conserved end residues are part of each CDR3. The order of the fields is clone size, D gene, J gene, V gene, CDR3 protein, CDR3 DNA. The D gene is left open where the match is weak. Some rows mark clone size as missing; the rest say once, few, many or name a class of expanded clone.

clone_size: NA
d_call: NA
j_call: TRBJ2-5
v_call: TRBV5-6
cdr3_aa: CASSPTGTETQYF
cdr3_nt: TGTGCCAGCAGCCCTACAGGGACAGAGACCCAGTACTTC

clone_size: NA
d_call: TRBD2
j_call: TRBJ2-3
v_call: TRBV6-5
cdr3_aa: CASSFGLAGSGDTQYF
cdr3_nt: TGTGCCAGCAGTTTTGGACTAGCGGGGTCTGGAGATACGCAGTATTTT

clone_size: NA
d_call: TRBD2
j_call: TRBJ2-7
v_call: TRBV9
cdr3_aa: CASSVGTSGDYEQYF
cdr3_nt: TGTGCCAGCAGCGTAGGGACTAGCGGAGACTACGAGCAGTACTTC

clone_size: NA
d_call: NA
j_call: TRBJ2-7
v_call: TRBV11-2
cdr3_aa: CASSTVFEGLEQYF
cdr3_nt: TGTGCCAGCAGCACAGTATTCGAAGGTCTCGAGCAGTACTTC

clone_size: NA
d_call: NA
j_call: TRBJ2-7
v_call: TRBV9
cdr3_aa: CASSVPTKGIYEQYF
cdr3_nt: TGTGCCAGCAGCGTCCCCACTAAAGGGATTTACGAGCAGTACTTC

clone_size: NA
d_call: TRBD2
j_call: TRBJ2-1
v_call: TRBV4-1
cdr3_aa: CASSQDKGLAGEGEQFF
cdr3_nt: TGCGCCAGCAGCCAAGATAAGGGACTAGCGGGAGAAGGTGAGCAGTTCTTC

clone_size: NA
d_call: NA
j_call: TRBJ1-2
v_call: TRBV27
cdr3_aa: CASSLEPSNYGYTF
cdr3_nt: TGTGCCAGCAGTTTAGAGCCGAGTAACTATGGCTACACCTTC

clone_size: NA
d_call: NA
j_call: TRBJ2-5
v_call: TRBV7-9
cdr3_aa: CASSLQGRETQYF
cdr3_nt: TGTGCCAGCAGCTTGCAGGGTCGGGAGACCCAGTACTTC

clone_size: once
d_call: TRBD1
j_call: TRBJ2-7
v_call: TRBV29-1
cdr3_aa: CSGRQGAYEQYF
cdr3_nt: TGCAGCGGGAGACAGGGGGCGTACGAGCAGTACTTC

clone_size: NA
d_call: TRBD1
j_call: TRBJ1-2
v_call: TRBV6-6
cdr3_aa: CASSPGQGWYGYTF
cdr3_nt: TGTGCCAGCAGTCCGGGACAGGGGTGGTATGGCTACACCTTC

clone_size: NA
d_call: TRBD1
j_call: TRBJ1-3
v_call: TRBV4-1
cdr3_aa: CASSQVESVDRGFAGRNTIYF
cdr3_nt: TGCGCCAGCAGCCAAGTTGAGTCGGTCGACAGGGGTTTCGCAGGCCGAAACACCATATATTTT

clone_size: NA
d_call: TRBD1
j_call: TRBJ1-5
v_call: TRBV23-1
cdr3_aa: CASHYSGTGPQPQHF
cdr3_nt: TGCGCCAGCCATTATTCAGGGACAGGGCCTCAGCCCCAGCATTTT

clone_size: NA
d_call: NA
j_call: TRBJ2-5
v_call: TRBV7-9
cdr3_aa: CASSLLDGTAQETQYF
cdr3_nt: TGTGCCAGCAGCTTACTAGACGGGACGGCCCAAGAGACCCAGTACTTC

clone_size: NA
d_call: NA
j_call: TRBJ1-1
v_call: TRBV27
cdr3_aa: CASSLGGVNTEAFF
cdr3_nt: TGTGCCAGCAGTTTAGGGGGTGTGAACACTGAAGCTTTCTTT

clone_size: NA
d_call: NA
j_call: TRBJ2-7
v_call: TRBV2
cdr3_aa: CASRGFSEQYF
cdr3_nt: TGTGCCAGCAGAGGTTTTTCCGAGCAGTACTTC

clone_size: NA
d_call: NA
j_call: TRBJ2-1
v_call: TRBV10-3
cdr3_aa: CAISGLDEQFF
cdr3_nt: TGTGCCATCAGTGGTCTGGATGAGCAGTTCTTC

clone_size: NA
d_call: NA
j_call: TRBJ1-4
v_call: TRBV7-9
cdr3_aa: CASSPRKGEKLFF
cdr3_nt: TGTGCCAGCAGCCCTAGGAAGGGGGAAAAACTGTTTTTT

clone_size: NA
d_call: NA
j_call: TRBJ2-7
v_call: TRBV11-3
cdr3_aa: CASSPPGTYEQYF
cdr3_nt: TGTGCCAGCAGCCCTCCGGGGACCTACGAGCAGTACTTC

clone_size: NA
d_call: NA
j_call: TRBJ2-5
v_call: TRBV7-6
cdr3_aa: CASSLNRGFGEETQYF
cdr3_nt: TGTGCCAGCAGCTTAAATCGGGGTTTCGGCGAAGAGACCCAGTACTTC

clone_size: NA
d_call: TRBD2
j_call: TRBJ2-3
v_call: TRBV6-5
cdr3_aa: CASTQTSGGGDTQYF
cdr3_nt: TGTGCCAGCACCCAGACTAGCGGGGGCGGGGATACGCAGTATTTT

clone_size: NA
d_call: NA
j_call: TRBJ2-3
v_call: TRBV7-9
cdr3_aa: CASSLIAGLTDTQYF
cdr3_nt: TGTGCCAGCAGCTTAATAGCAGGCCTCACAGATACGCAGTATTTT

clone_size: NA
d_call: NA
j_call: TRBJ1-5
v_call: TRBV7-8
cdr3_aa: CASSLSRTDNQPQHF
cdr3_nt: TGTGCCAGCAGCTTATCGCGGACAGATAATCAGCCCCAGCATTTT

clone_size: NA
d_call: TRBD2
j_call: TRBJ2-2
v_call: TRBV2
cdr3_aa: CASRGSGRASGELFF
cdr3_nt: TGTGCCAGCAGGGGTTCCGGGAGGGCCTCCGGGGAGCTGTTTTTT

clone_size: NA
d_call: NA
j_call: TRBJ2-7
v_call: TRBV10-1
cdr3_aa: CASSELPVGSYEQYF
cdr3_nt: TGCGCCAGCAGTGAGCTTCCCGTAGGGTCCTACGAGCAGTACTTC

clone_size: once
d_call: NA
j_call: TRBJ1-1
v_call: TRBV30
cdr3_aa: CASYGTIGTEAFF
cdr3_nt: TGTGCCTCCTATGGGACTATAGGCACTGAAGCTTTCTTT

clone_size: NA
d_call: NA
j_call: TRBJ2-5
v_call: TRBV27
cdr3_aa: CASSFTSRGRPGETQYF
cdr3_nt: TGTGCCAGCAGTTTTACTTCCAGGGGAAGACCAGGGGAGACCCAGTACTTC

clone_size: NA
d_call: NA
j_call: TRBJ2-3
v_call: TRBV27
cdr3_aa: CASSSSGGRSSTDTQYF
cdr3_nt: TGTGCCAGCAGTTCGTCCGGGGGCCGGAGTAGCACAGATACGCAGTATTTT

clone_size: NA
d_call: TRBD1
j_call: TRBJ2-1
v_call: TRBV29-1
cdr3_aa: CSAGQGARSEQFF
cdr3_nt: TGCAGCGCCGGACAGGGGGCGAGGAGTGAGCAGTTCTTC

clone_size: NA
d_call: NA
j_call: TRBJ2-3
v_call: TRBV7-9
cdr3_aa: CASRQDRTTTDTQYF
cdr3_nt: TGTGCCAGCAGACAGGACCGGACTACCACAGATACGCAGTATTTT

clone_size: NA
d_call: NA
j_call: TRBJ2-1
v_call: TRBV27
cdr3_aa: CASSSYGATSYNEQFF
cdr3_nt: TGTGCCAGCAGTTCCTACGGGGCGACTAGCTACAATGAGCAGTTCTTC

clone_size: NA
d_call: TRBD2
j_call: TRBJ2-7
v_call: TRBV5-1
cdr3_aa: CASSPHRGYGRDIYEQYF
cdr3_nt: TGCGCCAGCAGCCCCCACCGGGGGTACGGGAGGGACATCTACGAGCAGTACTTC

clone_size: NA
d_call: TRBD1
j_call: TRBJ2-7
v_call: TRBV11-3
cdr3_aa: CASSRRDRGDEQYF
cdr3_nt: TGTGCCAGCAGCAGGCGGGACAGGGGGGACGAGCAGTACTTC

clone_size: NA
d_call: TRBD1
j_call: TRBJ2-6
v_call: TRBV10-1
cdr3_aa: CASRRTGDATRYSGANVLTF
cdr3_nt: TGCGCCAGCAGGCGGACAGGGGATGCCACTCGATACTCTGGGGCCAACGTCCTGACTTTC

clone_size: NA
d_call: NA
j_call: TRBJ2-7
v_call: TRBV28
cdr3_aa: CASSFRGYGEQYF
cdr3_nt: TGTGCCAGCAGTTTTAGGGGCTATGGCGAGCAGTACTTC

clone_size: NA
d_call: TRBD2
j_call: TRBJ2-5
v_call: TRBV28
cdr3_aa: CASSFLAGEDQETQYF
cdr3_nt: TGTGCCAGCAGTTTTCTAGCGGGGGAGGATCAAGAGACCCAGTACTTC

clone_size: NA
d_call: TRBD1
j_call: TRBJ2-3
v_call: TRBV29-1
cdr3_aa: CSVEVRDRGTSTDTQYF
cdr3_nt: TGCAGCGTTGAGGTGCGGGACAGGGGGACTAGCACAGATACGCAGTATTTT

clone_size: NA
d_call: TRBD1
j_call: TRBJ2-1
v_call: TRBV29-1
cdr3_aa: CSVEGDRGENEQFF
cdr3_nt: TGCAGCGTTGAAGGGGACAGGGGGGAGAATGAGCAGTTCTTC

clone_size: NA
d_call: TRBD1
j_call: TRBJ1-1
v_call: TRBV30
cdr3_aa: CAWSGSRDSFMNTEAFF
cdr3_nt: TGTGCCTGGTCAGGTTCCCGGGACAGCTTCATGAACACTGAAGCTTTCTTT

clone_size: NA
d_call: NA
j_call: TRBJ2-1
v_call: TRBV29-1
cdr3_aa: CSVDQTFEQFF
cdr3_nt: TGCAGCGTTGACCAGACGTTTGAGCAGTTCTTC

clone_size: NA
d_call: TRBD1
j_call: TRBJ2-7
v_call: TRBV10-1
cdr3_aa: CASSESTGFDGHEQYF
cdr3_nt: TGCGCCAGCAGTGAGTCGACAGGGTTCGACGGCCACGAGCAGTACTTC

clone_size: NA
d_call: NA
j_call: TRBJ2-7
v_call: TRBV7-9
cdr3_aa: CASSPYRGTQLYEQYF
cdr3_nt: TGTGCCAGCAGCCCCTACCGAGGGACACAACTCTACGAGCAGTACTTC

clone_size: once
d_call: TRBD1
j_call: TRBJ2-1
v_call: TRBV9
cdr3_aa: CASSTGQGDNYNEQFF
cdr3_nt: TGTGCCAGCAGCACAGGACAGGGGGACAACTACAATGAGCAGTTCTTC

clone_size: once
d_call: NA
j_call: TRBJ2-1
v_call: TRBV27
cdr3_aa: CASSLRRNEQFF
cdr3_nt: TGTGCCAGCAGTTTACGGCGGAATGAGCAGTTCTTC

clone_size: NA
d_call: NA
j_call: TRBJ1-1
v_call: TRBV7-9
cdr3_aa: CASILDSINTEAFF
cdr3_nt: TGTGCCAGCATCTTAGACAGCATCAACACTGAAGCTTTCTTT

clone_size: NA
d_call: NA
j_call: TRBJ1-4
v_call: TRBV7-8
cdr3_aa: CASSLGPGGYEKLFF
cdr3_nt: TGTGCCAGCAGCTTAGGGCCGGGGGGTTACGAAAAACTGTTTTTT

clone_size: NA
d_call: TRBD1
j_call: TRBJ1-4
v_call: TRBV27
cdr3_aa: CASSLDRAGNEKLFF
cdr3_nt: TGTGCCAGCAGTTTAGACAGGGCGGGCAATGAAAAACTGTTTTTT

clone_size: NA
d_call: NA
j_call: TRBJ2-3
v_call: TRBV9
cdr3_aa: CASSEGGGDTQYF
cdr3_nt: TGTGCCAGCAGCGAGGGGGGCGGAGATACGCAGTATTTT

clone_size: NA
d_call: NA
j_call: TRBJ2-2
v_call: TRBV19
cdr3_aa: CASSIAPANTGELFF
cdr3_nt: TGTGCCAGTAGTATAGCACCGGCGAACACCGGGGAGCTGTTTTTT

clone_size: NA
d_call: NA
j_call: TRBJ2-1
v_call: TRBV6-4
cdr3_aa: CASSDARNPNYNEQFF
cdr3_nt: TGTGCCAGCAGTGACGCTAGGAATCCTAACTACAATGAGCAGTTCTTC

clone_size: NA
d_call: TRBD2
j_call: TRBJ2-7
v_call: TRBV2
cdr3_aa: CASRNIVRERPYEQYF
cdr3_nt: TGTGCCAGCAGGAACATTGTGCGGGAGCGACCCTACGAGCAGTACTTC

clone_size: NA
d_call: NA
j_call: TRBJ2-7
v_call: TRBV30
cdr3_aa: CAWAKSYEQYF
cdr3_nt: TGTGCCTGGGCGAAATCCTACGAGCAGTACTTC

clone_size: NA
d_call: NA
j_call: TRBJ1-2
v_call: TRBV5-8
cdr3_aa: CASSFPGAKGYTF
cdr3_nt: TGTGCCAGCAGCTTCCCCGGGGCGAAGGGCTACACCTTC